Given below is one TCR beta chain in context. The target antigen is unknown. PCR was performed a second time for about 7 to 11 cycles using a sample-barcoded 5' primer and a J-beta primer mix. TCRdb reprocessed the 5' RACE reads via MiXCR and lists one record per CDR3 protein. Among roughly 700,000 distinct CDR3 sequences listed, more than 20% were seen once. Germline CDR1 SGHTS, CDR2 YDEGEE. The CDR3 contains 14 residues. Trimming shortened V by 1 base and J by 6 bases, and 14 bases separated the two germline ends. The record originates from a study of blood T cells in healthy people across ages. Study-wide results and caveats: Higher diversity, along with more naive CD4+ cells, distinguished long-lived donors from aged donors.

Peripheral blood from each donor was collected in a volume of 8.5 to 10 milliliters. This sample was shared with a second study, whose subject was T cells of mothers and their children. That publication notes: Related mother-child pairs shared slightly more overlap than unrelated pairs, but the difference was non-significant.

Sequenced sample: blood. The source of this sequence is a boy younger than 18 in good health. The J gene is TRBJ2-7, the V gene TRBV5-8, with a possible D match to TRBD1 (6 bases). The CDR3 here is CASSLSTSGVEQYF. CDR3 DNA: TGTGCCAGCAGCTTGTCTACTTCAGGGGTCGAGCAGTACTTC.